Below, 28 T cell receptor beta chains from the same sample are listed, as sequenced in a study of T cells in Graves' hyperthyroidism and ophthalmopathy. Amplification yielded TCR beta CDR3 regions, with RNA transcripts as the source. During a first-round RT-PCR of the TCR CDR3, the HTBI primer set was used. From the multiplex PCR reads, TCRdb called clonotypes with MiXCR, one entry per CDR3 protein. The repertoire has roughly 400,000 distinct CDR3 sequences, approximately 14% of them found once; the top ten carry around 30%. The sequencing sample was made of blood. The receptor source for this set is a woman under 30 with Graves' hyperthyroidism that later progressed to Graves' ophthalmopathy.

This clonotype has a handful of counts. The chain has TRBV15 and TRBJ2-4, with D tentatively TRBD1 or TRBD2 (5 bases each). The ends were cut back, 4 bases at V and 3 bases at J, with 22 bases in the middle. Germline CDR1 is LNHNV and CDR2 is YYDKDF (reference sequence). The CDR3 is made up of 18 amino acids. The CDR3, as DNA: TGTGCCACCAGCACCACGAGTGGGGCAGGGAGTGGCAAAAACATTCAGTACTTC. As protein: CATSTTSGAGSGKNIQYF.

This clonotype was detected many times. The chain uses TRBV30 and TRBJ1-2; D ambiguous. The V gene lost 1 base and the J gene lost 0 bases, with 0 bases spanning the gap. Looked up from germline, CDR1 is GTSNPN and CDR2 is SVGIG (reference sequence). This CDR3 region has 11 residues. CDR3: CAWSANYGYTF. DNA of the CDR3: TGTGCCTGGAGTGCTAACTATGGCTACACCTTC.

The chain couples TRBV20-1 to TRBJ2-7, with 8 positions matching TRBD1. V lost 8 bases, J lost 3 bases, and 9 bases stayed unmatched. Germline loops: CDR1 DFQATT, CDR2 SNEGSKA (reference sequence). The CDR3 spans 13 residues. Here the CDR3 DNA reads TGCAGTACTCCCGGGACAGGCCACTACGAGCAGTACTTC. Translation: CSTPGTGHYEQYF.

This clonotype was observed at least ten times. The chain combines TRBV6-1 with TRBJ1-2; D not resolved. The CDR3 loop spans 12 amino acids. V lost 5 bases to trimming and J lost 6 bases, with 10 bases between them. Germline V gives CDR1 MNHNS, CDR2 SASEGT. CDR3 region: CASSPRRHGYTF. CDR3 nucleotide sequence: TGTGCCAGCAGTCCCAGGAGGCATGGCTACACCTTC.

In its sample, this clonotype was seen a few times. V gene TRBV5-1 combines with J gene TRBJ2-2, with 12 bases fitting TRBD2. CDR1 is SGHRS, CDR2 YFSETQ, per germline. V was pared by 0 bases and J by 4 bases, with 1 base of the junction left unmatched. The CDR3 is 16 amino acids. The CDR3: CASSLGTSGITGELFF. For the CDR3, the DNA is TGCGCCAGCAGCTTGGGGACTAGCGGGATCACCGGGGAGCTGTTTTTT.

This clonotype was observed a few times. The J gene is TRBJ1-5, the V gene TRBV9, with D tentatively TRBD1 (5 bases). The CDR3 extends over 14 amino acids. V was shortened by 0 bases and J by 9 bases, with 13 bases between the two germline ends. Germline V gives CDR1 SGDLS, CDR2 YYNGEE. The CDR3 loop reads CASSVEGTEGPQHF. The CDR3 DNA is TGTGCCAGCAGCGTAGAAGGGACGGAGGGGCCCCAGCATTTT.

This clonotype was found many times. For the CDR3, the DNA is TGCAGTGCTTACCCCGGGACTAGCGAGAGTTCCCCCTACGAGCAGTACTTC. Protein sequence: CSAYPGTSESSPYEQYF. The V call is TRBV20-1, the J call TRBJ2-7, with 10 bases that match TRBD2. CDR1 and CDR2 (germline): DFQATT, SNEGSKA (reference sequence). The CDR3 is 17 residues long. V lost 5 bases, J lost 2 bases, and 15 bases stayed unmatched.

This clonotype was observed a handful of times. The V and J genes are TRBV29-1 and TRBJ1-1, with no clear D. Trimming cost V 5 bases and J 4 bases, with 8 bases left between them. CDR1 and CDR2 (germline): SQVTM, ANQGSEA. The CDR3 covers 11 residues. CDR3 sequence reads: CSVQGGTEAFF. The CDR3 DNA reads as TGCAGCGTTCAAGGCGGCACTGAAGCTTTCTTT.

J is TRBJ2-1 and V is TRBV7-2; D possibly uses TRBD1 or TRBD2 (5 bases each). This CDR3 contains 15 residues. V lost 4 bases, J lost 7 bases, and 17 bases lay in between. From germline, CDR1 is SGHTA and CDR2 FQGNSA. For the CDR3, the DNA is TGTGCCAGCAGCTCCTTCGGGACCCGCGAGAATGAGCAGTTCTTC. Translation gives CASSSFGTRENEQFF. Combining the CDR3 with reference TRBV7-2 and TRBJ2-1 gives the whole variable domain GAGVSQSPSNKVTEKGKDVELRCDPISGHTALYWYRQSLGQGLEFLIYFQGNSAPDKSGLPSDRFSAERTGGSVSTLTIQRTQQEDSAVYLCASSSFGTRENEQFFGPGTRLTVL.

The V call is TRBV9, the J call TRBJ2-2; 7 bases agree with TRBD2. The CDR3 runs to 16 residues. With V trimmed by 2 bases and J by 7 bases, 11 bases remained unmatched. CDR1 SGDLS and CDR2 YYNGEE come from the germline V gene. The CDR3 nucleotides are TGTGCCAGCAGCGTCGCTAGCGGACGAGGCGGCGGGGAGCTGTTTTTT. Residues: CASSVASGRGGGELFF.

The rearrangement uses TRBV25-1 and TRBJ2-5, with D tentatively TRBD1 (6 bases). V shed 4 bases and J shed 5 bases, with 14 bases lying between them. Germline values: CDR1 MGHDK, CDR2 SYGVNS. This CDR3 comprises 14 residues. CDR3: CASSAQGRLETQYF. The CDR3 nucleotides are TGTGCCAGCAGTGCCCAGGGGCGACTTGAGACCCAGTACTTC.

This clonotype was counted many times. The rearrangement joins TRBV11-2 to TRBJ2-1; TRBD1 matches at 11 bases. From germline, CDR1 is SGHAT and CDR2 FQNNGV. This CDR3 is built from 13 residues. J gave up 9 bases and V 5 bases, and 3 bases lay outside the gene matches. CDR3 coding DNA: TGTGCCAGCAGCGGACAGGGGGCGGGTGAGCAGTTCTTC. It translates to CASSGQGAGEQFF.

In DNA, the CDR3 is TGTGCCAGCAGTAGCTTCACACCCTACGAGCAGTACTTC. Translated: CASSSFTPYEQYF. V and J are TRBV27 and TRBJ2-7; D gene ambiguous. This CDR3 spans 13 amino acids. With 5 bases removed from V and 2 bases from J, the gap between germline ends came to 10 bases. Germline V CDR1 and CDR2: MNHEY, SMNVEV (reference sequence).

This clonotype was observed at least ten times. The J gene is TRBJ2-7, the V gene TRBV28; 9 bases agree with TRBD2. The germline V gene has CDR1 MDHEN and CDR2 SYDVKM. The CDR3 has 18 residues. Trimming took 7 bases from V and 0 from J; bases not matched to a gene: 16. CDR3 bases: TGTGCCAGCACTCCATCAACCCCCTCTAGCGGGGACTCCTACGAGCAGTACTTC. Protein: CASTPSTPSSGDSYEQYF.

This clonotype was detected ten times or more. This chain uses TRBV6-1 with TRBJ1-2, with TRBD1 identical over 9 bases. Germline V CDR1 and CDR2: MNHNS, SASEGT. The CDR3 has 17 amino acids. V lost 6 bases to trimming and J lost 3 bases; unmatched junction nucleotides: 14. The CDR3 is CASRLGTGGVRDYGYTF. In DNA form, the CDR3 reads TGTGCCAGCAGACTCGGAACAGGGGGCGTGAGGGACTATGGCTACACCTTC.

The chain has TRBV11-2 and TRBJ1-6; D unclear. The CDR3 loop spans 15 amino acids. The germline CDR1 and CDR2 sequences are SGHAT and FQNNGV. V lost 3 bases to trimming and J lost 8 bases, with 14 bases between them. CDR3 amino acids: CASSFVGNGDSPLHF. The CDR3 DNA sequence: TGTGCCAGCAGCTTCGTGGGGAACGGGGATTCACCCCTCCACTTT.

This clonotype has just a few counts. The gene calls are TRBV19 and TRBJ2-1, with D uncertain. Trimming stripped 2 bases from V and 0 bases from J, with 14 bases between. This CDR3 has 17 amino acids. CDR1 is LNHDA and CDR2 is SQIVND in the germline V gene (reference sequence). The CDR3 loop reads CASSITLARSSYNEQFF. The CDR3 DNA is TGTGCCAGTAGTATAACTCTGGCGCGTAGCTCCTACAATGAGCAGTTCTTC.

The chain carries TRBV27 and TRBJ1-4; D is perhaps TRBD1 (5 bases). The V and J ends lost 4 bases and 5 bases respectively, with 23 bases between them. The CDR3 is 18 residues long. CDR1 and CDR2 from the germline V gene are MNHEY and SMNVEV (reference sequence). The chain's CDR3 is CASSSRKPRVGGNEKLFF. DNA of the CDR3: TGTGCCAGCAGTTCCCGAAAACCCAGGGTTGGCGGGAATGAAAAACTGTTTTTT.

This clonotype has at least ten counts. In DNA, the CDR3 is TGTGCCTGGAGTCCGGGACCCGTGAACACTGAAGCTTTCTTT. It translates to CAWSPGPVNTEAFF. This rearrangement joins TRBV30 to TRBJ1-1, with D perhaps matching TRBD1 (5 bases). CDR3 length equals 14 residues. Germline-derived CDR1 and CDR2 are GTSNPN and SVGIG (reference sequence). Trimming stripped 2 bases from V and 0 bases from J, with 10 bases between.

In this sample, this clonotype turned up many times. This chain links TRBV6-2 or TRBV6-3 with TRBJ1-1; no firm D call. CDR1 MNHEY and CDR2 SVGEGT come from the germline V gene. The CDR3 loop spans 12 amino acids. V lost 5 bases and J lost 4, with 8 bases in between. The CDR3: CASSDTVTEAFF. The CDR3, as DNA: TGTGCCAGCAGTGATACAGTCACTGAAGCTTTCTTT.

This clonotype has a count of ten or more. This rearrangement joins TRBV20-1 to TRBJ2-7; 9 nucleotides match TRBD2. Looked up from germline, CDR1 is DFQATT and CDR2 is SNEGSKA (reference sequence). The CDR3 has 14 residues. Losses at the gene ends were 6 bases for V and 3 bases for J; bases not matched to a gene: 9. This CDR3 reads CSAPDYSGSYEQYF. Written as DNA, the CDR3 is TGCAGTGCCCCCGATTATAGCGGGAGCTACGAGCAGTACTTC.

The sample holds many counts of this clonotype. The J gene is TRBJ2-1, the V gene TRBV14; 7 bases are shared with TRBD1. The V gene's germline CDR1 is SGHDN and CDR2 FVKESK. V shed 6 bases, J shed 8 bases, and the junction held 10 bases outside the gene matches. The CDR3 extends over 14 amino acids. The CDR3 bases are TGTGCCAGCAGTCAACAGGGGAGAGGTTATGAGCAGTTCTTC. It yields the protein CASSQQGRGYEQFF.

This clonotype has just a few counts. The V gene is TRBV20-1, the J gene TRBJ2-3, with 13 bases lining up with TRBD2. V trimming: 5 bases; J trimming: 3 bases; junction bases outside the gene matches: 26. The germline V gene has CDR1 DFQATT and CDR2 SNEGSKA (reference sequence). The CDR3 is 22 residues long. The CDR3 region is CSAGRRDLGAGTSGTITDTQYF. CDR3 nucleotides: TGCAGTGCTGGAAGACGGGACTTGGGGGCAGGGACTAGCGGGACTATTACAGATACGCAGTATTTT.

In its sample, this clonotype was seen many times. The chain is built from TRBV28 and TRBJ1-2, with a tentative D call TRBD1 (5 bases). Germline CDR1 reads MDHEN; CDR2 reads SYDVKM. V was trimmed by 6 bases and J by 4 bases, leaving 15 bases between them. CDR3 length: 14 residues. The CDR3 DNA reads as TGTGCCAGCAGCGGGACTCAAATGGGCTATGGCTACACCTTC. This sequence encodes CASSGTQMGYGYTF.

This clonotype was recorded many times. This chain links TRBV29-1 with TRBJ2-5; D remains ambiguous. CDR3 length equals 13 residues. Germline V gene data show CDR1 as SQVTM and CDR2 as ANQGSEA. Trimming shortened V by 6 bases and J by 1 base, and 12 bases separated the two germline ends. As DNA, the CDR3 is TGCAGCGTCGCAGTTCTTCGCCAAGAGACCCAGTACTTC. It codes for CSVAVLRQETQYF.

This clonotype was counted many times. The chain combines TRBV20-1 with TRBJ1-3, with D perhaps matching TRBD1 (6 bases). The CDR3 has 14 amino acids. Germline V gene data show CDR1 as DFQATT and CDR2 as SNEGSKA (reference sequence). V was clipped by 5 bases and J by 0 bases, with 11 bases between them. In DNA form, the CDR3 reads TGCAGTGCTCGGACAGCGAGCTCTGGAAACACCATATATTTT. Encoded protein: CSARTASSGNTIYF.

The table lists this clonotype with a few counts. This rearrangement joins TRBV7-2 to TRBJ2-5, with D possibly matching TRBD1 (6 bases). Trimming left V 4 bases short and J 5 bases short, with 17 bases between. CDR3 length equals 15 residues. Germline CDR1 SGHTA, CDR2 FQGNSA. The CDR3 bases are TGTGCCAGCAGCTCTACAGGGTTGTTTAGGGAGACCCAGTACTTC. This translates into CASSSTGLFRETQYF.

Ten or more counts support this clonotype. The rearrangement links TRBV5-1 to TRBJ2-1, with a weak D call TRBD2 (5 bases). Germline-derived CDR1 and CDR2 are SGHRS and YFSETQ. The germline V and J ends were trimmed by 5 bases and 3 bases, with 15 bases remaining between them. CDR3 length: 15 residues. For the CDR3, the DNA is TGCGCCAGCAGACAAGAGAGGGCAGTCTACAATGAGCAGTTCTTC. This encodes CASRQERAVYNEQFF. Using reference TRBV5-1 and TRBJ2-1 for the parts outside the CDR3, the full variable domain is KAGVTQTPRYLIKTRGQQVTLSCSPISGHRSVSWYQQTPGQGLQFLFEYFSETQRNKGNFPGRFSGRQFSNSRSEMNVSTLELGDSALYLCASRQERAVYNEQFFGPGTRLTVL.